The 2 T cell receptor beta chains below were found in one sample sequenced in a study of Tregs in tolerant kidney transplant recipients. Here immunoSEQ multiplex PCR was the method, and the copy in TCRdb shows in-frame clones only, minus some. The repertoire holds 50,000 to 75,000 clones, with 98% as singletons. The specimen was Tregs from blood, collected before the transplant. The receptors stem from a human donor who received a combined kidney and bone marrow transplant.

The V gene is TRBV5-1, the J gene TRBJ1-4; 9 bases are shared with TRBD1. This CDR3 contains 14 residues. CDR1 SGHRS and CDR2 YFSETQ come from the germline V gene. After removal of 1 base from V and 10 bases from J, the junction contained 5 bases not matched to a gene. Here the CDR3 reads CASSLRGGQGKLFF. CDR3 DNA: TGCGCCAGCAGCTTGAGGGGGGGACAGGGAAAACTGTTTTTT. The full variable domain, rest sourced from reference TRBV5-1 and TRBJ1-4, is KAGVTQTPRYLIKTRGQQVTLSCSPISGHRSVSWYQQTPGQGLQFLFEYFSETQRNKGNFPGRFSGRQFSNSRSEMNVSTLELGDSALYLCASSLRGGQGKLFFGSGTQLSVL.

This rearrangement joins TRBV5-1 to TRBJ1-2, with D unclear. The CDR3 has 14 residues. V lost 0 bases to trimming and J lost 4 bases, with 10 bases between them. The germline V gene encodes CDR1 SGHRS and CDR2 YFSETQ. Here the CDR3 DNA reads TGCGCCAGCAGCTTGGGACCCGGGATCTATGGCTACACCTTC. This encodes CASSLGPGIYGYTF.